This T cell receptor (beta chain) originates from a study of regulatory T cells in long-lasting Graves disease. Indicated time point: newly diagnosed GD, antithyroid drugs for less than 3 months. Scientists built the TCR library using RNA that was extracted from PBMCs. The authors diagnosed Graves' disease using American Thyroid Association guidelines. This clonotype was detected many times. Its target is unknown. Researchers made TCR beta libraries by using iRepertoire HTBI primers and running Arm-PCR on CDR3 regions. TCRdb re-called the multiplex PCR reads with MiXCR, one entry per CDR3 protein. Altogether a few hundred thousand distinct CDR3 sequences are present, around 11% being singletons, with the ten largest covering around 18%. Study-level points and caveats: It is possible that accuracy was reduced by the small size of the sample.

This same sample was also part of a study on T cells in Graves' hyperthyroidism and ophthalmopathy.

This TCR was recovered from a young woman with Graves disease. Material: peripheral blood mononuclear cells (PBMCs), obtained at new diagnosis, from a patient treated with antithyroid drugs.

This CDR3 is CASSRNTGGGTEAFF. CDR3 nucleotides: TGTGCCAGCAGCCGAAATACAGGGGGCGGCACTGAAGCTTTCTTT. This chain uses TRBV7-9 with TRBJ1-1, with 9 bases that match TRBD1. CDR3 length: 15 residues. Germline loops: CDR1 SEHNR, CDR2 FQNEAQ (reference sequence). V was pared by 5 bases and J by 4 bases, with 8 bases of the junction left unmatched.